The entry below describes one T cell receptor (beta chain). Antigen specificity is unknown. This table comes from immunoSEQ multiplex PCR, and its TCRdb copy is limited to in-frame clones, with some not included. Of some 1,500 clones in the sample, 20% to 30% were seen once. Two independent pathologists confirmed no atypia in lung taken at least 2 cm from tumor. Germline V gives CDR1 WSHSY, CDR2 SAAADI. The V end lost 2 bases, the J end lost 0 bases, and 10 bases lay between the germline ends. The CDR3 consists of 16 residues. This record comes from a study of T cells in localized non-small cell lung cancer. Study results and limitations: In adjacent lung appeared a median 57 of the top 100 tumor clones.

This material consisted of normal lung tissue next to the tumor, taken before any cancer treatment. The TCR was taken from a male donor at least 60 years old with stage I lung adenocarcinoma. V usage is TRBV10-2 and J usage is TRBJ2-2; unclear D gene. The CDR3 here is CASSERTVANTGELFF. DNA of the CDR3: TGCGCCAGCAGTGAGAGGACCGTCGCGAACACCGGGGAGCTGTTTTTT.